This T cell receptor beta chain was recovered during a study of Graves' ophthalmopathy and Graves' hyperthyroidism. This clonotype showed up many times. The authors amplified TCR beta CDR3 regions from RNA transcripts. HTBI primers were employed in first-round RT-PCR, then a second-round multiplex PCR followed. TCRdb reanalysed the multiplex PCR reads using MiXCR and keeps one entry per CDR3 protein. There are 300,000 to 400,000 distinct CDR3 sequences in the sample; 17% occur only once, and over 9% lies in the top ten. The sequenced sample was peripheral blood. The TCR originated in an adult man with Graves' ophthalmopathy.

CDR3 coding DNA: TGTGCCAGCAGTTACTCGGCAGCCTCCGGGGCCAACGTCCTGACTTTC. The encoded protein is CASSYSAASGANVLTF. The chain employs TRBV6-2 or TRBV6-3 and TRBJ2-6; D is unresolved. The V end was cut by 0 bases, the J end by 4 bases, with 10 bases between. CDR1 and CDR2 from the germline V gene are MNHEY and SVGEGT. This CDR3 has 16 residues.